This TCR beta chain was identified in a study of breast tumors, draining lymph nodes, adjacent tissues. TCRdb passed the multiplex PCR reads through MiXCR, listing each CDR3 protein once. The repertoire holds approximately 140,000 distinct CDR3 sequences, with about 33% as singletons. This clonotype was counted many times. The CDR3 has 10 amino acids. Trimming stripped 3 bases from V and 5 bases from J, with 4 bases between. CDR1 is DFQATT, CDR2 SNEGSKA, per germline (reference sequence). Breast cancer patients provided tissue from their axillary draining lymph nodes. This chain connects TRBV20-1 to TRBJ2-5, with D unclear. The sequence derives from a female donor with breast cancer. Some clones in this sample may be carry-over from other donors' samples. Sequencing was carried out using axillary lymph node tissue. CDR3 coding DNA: TGCAGTGCTAGTGAGGAGACCCAGTACTTC. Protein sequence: CSASEETQYF.